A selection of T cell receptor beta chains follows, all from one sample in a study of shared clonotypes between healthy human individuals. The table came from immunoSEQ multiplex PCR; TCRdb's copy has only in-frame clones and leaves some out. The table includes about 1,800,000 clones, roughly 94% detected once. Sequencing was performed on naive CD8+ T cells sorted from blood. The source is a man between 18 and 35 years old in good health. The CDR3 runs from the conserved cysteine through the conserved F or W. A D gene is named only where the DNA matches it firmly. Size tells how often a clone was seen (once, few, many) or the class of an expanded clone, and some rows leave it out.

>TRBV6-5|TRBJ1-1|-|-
CASSYDANTEAFF
TGTGCCAGCAGTTACGACGCTAACACTGAAGCTTTCTTT
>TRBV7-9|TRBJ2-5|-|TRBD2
CASSPRLAGVAEETQYF
TGTGCCAGCAGCCCTCGACTAGCGGGAGTAGCGGAAGAGACCCAGTACTTC
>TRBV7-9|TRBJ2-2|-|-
CASSFTPPNTGELFF
TGTGCCAGCAGCTTTACGCCCCCGAACACCGGGGAGCTGTTTTTT
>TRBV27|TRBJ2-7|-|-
CASSLSPGTFFYEQYF
TGTGCCAGCAGTTTAAGTCCCGGGACCTTCTTCTACGAGCAGTACTTC
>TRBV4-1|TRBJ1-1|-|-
CASSPSIGGNTEAFF
TGCGCCAGCAGCCCCTCCATCGGGGGGAACACTGAAGCTTTCTTT
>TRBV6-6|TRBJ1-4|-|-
CASSYRQGNEKLFF
TGTGCCAGCAGTTATCGTCAGGGTAATGAAAAACTGTTTTTT
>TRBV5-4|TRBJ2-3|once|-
CASSLAGPTDTQYF
TGTGCCAGCAGCTTGGCCGGCCCCACAGATACGCAGTATTTT
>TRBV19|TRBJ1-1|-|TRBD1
CASSIGGGGPEAFF
TGTGCCAGTAGTATAGGGGGAGGGGGCCCTGAAGCTTTCTTT
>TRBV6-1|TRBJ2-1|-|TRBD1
CACDPGQGFNEQFF
TGTGCCTGCGATCCGGGACAGGGGTTCAATGAGCAGTTCTTC
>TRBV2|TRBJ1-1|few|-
CASTLVLAEAFF
TGTGCCAGCACCCTGGTCCTGGCTGAAGCTTTCTTT
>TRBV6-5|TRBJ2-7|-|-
CASSYSIGSYEQYF
TGTGCCAGCAGTTACTCGATTGGGTCCTACGAGCAGTACTTC
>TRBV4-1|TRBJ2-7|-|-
CASSPTPGQSSYEQYF
TGCGCCAGCAGCCCTACTCCGGGCCAAAGCTCCTACGAGCAGTACTTC
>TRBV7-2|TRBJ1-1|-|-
CASSLAFQGKMHTEAFF
TGTGCCAGCAGCTTAGCTTTTCAGGGTAAGATGCACACTGAAGCTTTCTTT
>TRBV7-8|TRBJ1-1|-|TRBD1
CASSQGIGTGLTEAFF
TGTGCCAGCAGCCAAGGTATCGGGACAGGGCTCACTGAAGCTTTCTTT
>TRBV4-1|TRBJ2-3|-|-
CASSQGGESDTQYF
TGCGCCAGCAGCCAAGGCGGGGAATCAGATACGCAGTATTTT
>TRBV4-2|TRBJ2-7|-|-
CASSQDQAIEGEQYF
TGTGCCAGCAGCCAAGATCAAGCCATAGAAGGCGAGCAGTACTTC
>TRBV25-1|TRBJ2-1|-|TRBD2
CASGTSGYNEQFF
TGTGCCAGTGGGACTAGCGGTTACAATGAGCAGTTCTTC
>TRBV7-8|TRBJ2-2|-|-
CASSLGRRENTGELFF
TGTGCCAGCAGCTTAGGTCGGCGGGAGAACACCGGGGAGCTGTTTTTT
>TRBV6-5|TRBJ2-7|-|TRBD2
CASSYAGLEYEQYF
TGTGCCAGCAGTTACGCGGGACTAGAGTACGAGCAGTACTTC
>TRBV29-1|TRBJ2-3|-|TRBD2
CSVESGTSGKMTDTQYF
TGCAGCGTTGAATCTGGGACTAGCGGGAAAATGACAGATACGCAGTATTTT
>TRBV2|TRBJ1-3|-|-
CATRDGESGNTIYF
TGTGCCACCCGGGACGGAGAGTCCGGAAACACCATATATTTT
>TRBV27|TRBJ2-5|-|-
CASRGGGRGETQYF
TGTGCCAGCAGGGGCGGGGGCCGCGGGGAGACCCAGTACTTC
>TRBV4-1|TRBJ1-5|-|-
CASSHKDISNQPQHF
TGCGCCAGCAGCCATAAGGACATTAGCAATCAGCCCCAGCATTTT